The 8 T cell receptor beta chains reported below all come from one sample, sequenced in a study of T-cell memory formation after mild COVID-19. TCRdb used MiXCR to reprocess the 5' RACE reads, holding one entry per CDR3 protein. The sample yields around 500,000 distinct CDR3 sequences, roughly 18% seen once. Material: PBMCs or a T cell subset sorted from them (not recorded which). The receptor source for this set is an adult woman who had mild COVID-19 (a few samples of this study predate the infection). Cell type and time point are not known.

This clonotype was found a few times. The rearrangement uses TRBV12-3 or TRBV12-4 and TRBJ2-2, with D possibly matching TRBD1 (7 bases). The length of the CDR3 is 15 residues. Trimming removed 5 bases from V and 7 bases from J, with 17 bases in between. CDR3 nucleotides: TGTGCCAGCAGTGCGGGACTCCACAGGGGCGGGGAGCTGTTTTTT. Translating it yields CASSAGLHRGGELFF.

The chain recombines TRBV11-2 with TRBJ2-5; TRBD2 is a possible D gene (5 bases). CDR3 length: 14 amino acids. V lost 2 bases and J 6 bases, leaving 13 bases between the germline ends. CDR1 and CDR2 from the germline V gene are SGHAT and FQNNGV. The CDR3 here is CASSLQLVEQTQYF. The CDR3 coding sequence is TGTGCCAGCAGCTTACAACTAGTCGAACAGACCCAGTACTTC.

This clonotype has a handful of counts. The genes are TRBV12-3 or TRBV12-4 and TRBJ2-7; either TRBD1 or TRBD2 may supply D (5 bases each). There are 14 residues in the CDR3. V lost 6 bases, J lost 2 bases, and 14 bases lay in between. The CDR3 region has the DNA TGTGCCAGCAGCTCCGGGACCATTGCCTACGAGCAGTACTTC. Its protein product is CASSSGTIAYEQYF.

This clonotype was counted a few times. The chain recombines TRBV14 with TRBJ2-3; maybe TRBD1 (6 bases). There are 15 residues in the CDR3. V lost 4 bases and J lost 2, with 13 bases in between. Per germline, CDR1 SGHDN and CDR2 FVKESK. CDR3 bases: TGTGCCAGCAGCCCGGACAGAGGACACACAGATACGCAGTATTTT. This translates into CASSPDRGHTDTQYF.

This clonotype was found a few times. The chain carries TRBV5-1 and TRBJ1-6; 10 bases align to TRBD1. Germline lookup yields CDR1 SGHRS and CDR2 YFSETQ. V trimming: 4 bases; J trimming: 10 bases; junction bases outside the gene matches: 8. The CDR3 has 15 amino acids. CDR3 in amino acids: CASSQTGGNGSPLHF. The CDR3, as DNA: TGCGCCAGCAGCCAGACAGGGGGCAACGGCTCACCCCTCCACTTT.

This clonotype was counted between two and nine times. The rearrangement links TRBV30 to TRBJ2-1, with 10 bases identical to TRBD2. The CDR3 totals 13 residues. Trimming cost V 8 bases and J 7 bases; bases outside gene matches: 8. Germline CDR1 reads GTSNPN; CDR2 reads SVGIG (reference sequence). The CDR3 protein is CARTSGGGNEQFF. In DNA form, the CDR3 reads TGTGCCCGGACTAGCGGAGGGGGGAATGAGCAGTTCTTC.

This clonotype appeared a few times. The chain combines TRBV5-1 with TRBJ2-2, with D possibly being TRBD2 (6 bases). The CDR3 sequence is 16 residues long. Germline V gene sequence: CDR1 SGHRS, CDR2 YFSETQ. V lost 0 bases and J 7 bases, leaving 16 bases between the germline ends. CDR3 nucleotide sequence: TGCGCCAGCAGCTTGGATGGGGCCCGGGGGTACGGGGAGCTGTTTTTT. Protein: CASSLDGARGYGELFF.

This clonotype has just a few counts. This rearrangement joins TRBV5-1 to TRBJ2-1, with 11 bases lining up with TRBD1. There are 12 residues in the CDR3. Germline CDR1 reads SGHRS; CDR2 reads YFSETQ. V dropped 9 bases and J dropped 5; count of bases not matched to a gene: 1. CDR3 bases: TGCGCCACGGGACAGGGGGACAATGAGCAGTTCTTC. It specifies CATGQGDNEQFF. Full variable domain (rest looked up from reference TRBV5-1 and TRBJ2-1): KAGVTQTPRYLIKTRGQQVTLSCSPISGHRSVSWYQQTPGQGLQFLFEYFSETQRNKGNFPGRFSGRQFSNSRSEMNVSTLELGDSALYLCATGQGDNEQFFGPGTRLTVL.